Detailed here is one TCR beta chain. This sample is part of a study of blood T cell repertoires in COVID-19. Study-wide background: T cells, B-cell-depleted T cells, or PBMCs supplied cDNA or gDNA.

In the study's own analysis: Quantification of nucleated cells was approximated via reference gene primer amplification. The method was immunoSEQ multiplex PCR; TCRdb's version includes in-frame clones alone and lacks a portion of them. The D gene and trimming were derived from the DNA, and the V and J assignments and clone size from that table. The data show 63,000 or so clones, about 88% seen once. Trimming removed 1 base from V and 3 bases from J; junction bases left unmatched: 7. Germline V gene lookup returns CDR1 SSHAT and CDR2 FNYEAQ (reference sequence). The CDR3 runs 16 residues. This clonotype originated in a human donor in a cohort sampled during active COVID-19. V and J are TRBV7-7 and TRBJ1-1, with TRBD1 matching over 8 bases. The specimen was peripheral blood. The CDR3 loop reads CASSLVQQGEDTEAFF. Here the CDR3 DNA reads TGTGCCAGCAGCTTAGTCCAACAGGGGGAGGACACTGAAGCTTTCTTT. The full variable domain, with the rest looked up from reference TRBV7-7 and TRBJ1-1, is GAGVSQSPRYKVTKRGQDVTLRCDPISSHATLYWYQQALGQGPEFLTYFNYEAQPDKSGLPSDRFSAERPEGSISTLTIQRTEQRDSAMYRCASSLVQQGEDTEAFFGQGTRLTVV.